This T cell receptor beta chain was sequenced in a study of T-cell reconstitution after alpha-beta-depleted transplantation in children. TCRbeta library preparation incorporated unique molecular identifiers. TCRdb called the PCR reads again in MiXCR, with one record for every CDR3 protein. Here the sample spans some 200,000 distinct CDR3 sequences, approximately 8% being singletons. The study's findings and limits: Diversity and T-cell counts at one year after transplant derived mostly from new T cells. By about two months after transplant, alpha-beta T cells reportedly arose from several hundred graft clones that had expanded. The study traced high day-60 TCRbeta diversity in some patients to surviving recipient T cells and thymic progenitors.

CDR3 length: 11 residues. The V and J ends lost 3 bases and 6 bases respectively, with 3 bases between them. This clonotype was observed many times. No antigen is known for it. V and J are TRBV12-3 or TRBV12-4 and TRBJ2-1, with D unresolved. This specimen was PBMCs, mostly from graft donor cells, taken 360 days after TCRalphabeta/CD19-depleted stem cell transplant. This sequence originates from a male patient between 2 and 15 years old who had a stem cell transplant for acute myeloid leukemia, so the T cells may come from the graft donor. CDR3: CASSFGNEQFF. The CDR3 nucleotides are TGTGCCAGCAGTTTTGGCAATGAGCAGTTCTTC.